This TCR beta chain is from a study of blood T cell repertoires in COVID-19. Study background: Some COVID-19 samples were acute and others convalescent; all came from the United States, Italy and Spain. The analysed material was cDNA or gDNA that came from T cells, B-cell-depleted T cells, or PBMCs.

As originally analysed: How many nucleated cells were present was estimated from reference gene primer amplification. Assay used: immunoSEQ multiplex PCR; TCRdb lists only in-frame clones, some missing. That table gives V, J and clone size, and the DNA gave D and trimming. The sample comprises some 220,000 clones, about 85% of which are singletons, and roughly 5.3% rests with the top ten. The germline CDR1 and CDR2 sequences are ENHRY and SYGVKD. The CDR3 contains 16 residues. Deletions cut 2 bases from V and 0 bases from J, with 12 bases between. In its sample, this clone was seen many times. V and J are TRBV10-3 and TRBJ2-3; TRBD1 might be the D (5 bases). The material sequenced was peripheral blood. The TCR originated in a woman aged 60-70 years who had recovered from COVID-19. The CDR3 spells CAISERGTESTDTQYF. The CDR3 region has the DNA TGTGCCATCAGTGAGAGGGGTACAGAGAGCACAGATACGCAGTATTTT.